A selection of T cell receptor beta chains follows, all from one sample in a study of blood T cell repertoires in COVID-19. TCRdb's copy holds only in-frame clones and misses some; the assay was immunoSEQ multiplex PCR. This table has about 480,000 clones, nearly 90% appearing once. The sequenced material came from peripheral blood. The receptors derive from a man aged 18-30 years with COVID-19, enrolled during active disease. Both conserved end residues are part of each CDR3. The order of the fields is CDR3 length, V gene, D gene, J gene, clone size, CDR3 DNA, CDR3 protein. A D gene is named only where the DNA matches it firmly. Clone size is not always given. Where it is, it says once, few, many or a class for expanded clones.

len: 15
v_gene: TRBV9
d_gene: TRBD2
j_gene: TRBJ2-1
abundance: .
CDR3nt: TGTGCCAGCAGCGTAGACGGGAGGTCCTACAATGAGCAGTTCTTC
CDR3aa: CASSVDGRSYNEQFF

len: 14
v_gene: TRBV5-6
d_gene: TRBD1
j_gene: TRBJ1-5
abundance: .
CDR3nt: TGTGCCAGCAGCTCGCCGGGACAGGGTCAGCCCCAGCATTTT
CDR3aa: CASSSPGQGQPQHF

len: 16
v_gene: TRBV4-1
d_gene: TRBD1
j_gene: TRBJ2-7
abundance: .
CDR3nt: TGCGCCAGCAGCCAAGATGAAGACAGGGGGCATTACGAGCAGTACTTC
CDR3aa: CASSQDEDRGHYEQYF

len: 16
v_gene: TRBV5-1
d_gene: .
j_gene: TRBJ1-4
abundance: .
CDR3nt: TGCGCCAGCAGCTTGGCAGAATTATCCCTTAATGAAAAACTGTTTTTT
CDR3aa: CASSLAELSLNEKLFF

len: 12
v_gene: TRBV2
d_gene: .
j_gene: TRBJ2-3
abundance: .
CDR3nt: TGTGCCAGCTTAAGACAGTCAGATACGCAGTATTTT
CDR3aa: CASLRQSDTQYF

len: 14
v_gene: TRBV4-1
d_gene: .
j_gene: TRBJ1-1
abundance: .
CDR3nt: TGCGCCAGCAGCCAAGATGGGCAGGGAACTGAAGCTTTCTTT
CDR3aa: CASSQDGQGTEAFF

len: 15
v_gene: TRBV4-1
d_gene: TRBD1
j_gene: TRBJ2-7
abundance: once
CDR3nt: TGCGCCAGCAGCCAGAACAGGGGCCCTACCTACGAGCAGTACTTC
CDR3aa: CASSQNRGPTYEQYF

len: 15
v_gene: TRBV13
d_gene: TRBD1
j_gene: TRBJ2-5
abundance: .
CDR3nt: TGTGCCAGCAGTCGCCGGGACAGGGACGCTGAGACCCAGTACTTC
CDR3aa: CASSRRDRDAETQYF

len: 14
v_gene: TRBV3-1/TRBV3-2
d_gene: TRBD1
j_gene: TRBJ1-3
abundance: once
CDR3nt: TGTGCCAGCAGCCGGACAGGGACTGGAAACACCATATATTTT
CDR3aa: CASSRTGTGNTIYF

len: 14
v_gene: TRBV14
d_gene: .
j_gene: TRBJ1-1
abundance: .
CDR3nt: TGTGCCAGCAGCCAAGGGTGGGGCGGGGCTGAAGCTTTCTTT
CDR3aa: CASSQGWGGAEAFF

len: 16
v_gene: TRBV5-1
d_gene: TRBD1
j_gene: TRBJ2-7
abundance: .
CDR3nt: TGCGCCAGCAGCTTCGGACAGGGGCAAGTTACCTACGAGCAGTACTTC
CDR3aa: CASSFGQGQVTYEQYF

len: 17
v_gene: TRBV7-9
d_gene: TRBD2
j_gene: TRBJ2-3
abundance: .
CDR3nt: TGTGCCAGCAGCTTAGATATGGTAGCGGGGAGCACAGATACGCAGTATTTT
CDR3aa: CASSLDMVAGSTDTQYF

len: 12
v_gene: TRBV5-4
d_gene: TRBD2
j_gene: TRBJ2-7
abundance: few
CDR3nt: TGTGCCAGCAGCCCGCCGGGGGGGGAGCAGTACTTC
CDR3aa: CASSPPGGEQYF

len: 14
v_gene: TRBV29-1
d_gene: TRBD1
j_gene: TRBJ1-2
abundance: few
CDR3nt: TGCAGCGTCACCAGGGACAGGGGGAGCTATGGCTACACCTTC
CDR3aa: CSVTRDRGSYGYTF

len: 16
v_gene: TRBV7-8
d_gene: TRBD1
j_gene: TRBJ1-1
abundance: .
CDR3nt: TGTGCCAGCAGGAACCGGGACAGGGGGCCGTACACTGAAGCTTTCTTT
CDR3aa: CASRNRDRGPYTEAFF

len: 16
v_gene: TRBV7-2
d_gene: TRBD2
j_gene: TRBJ2-7
abundance: once
CDR3nt: TGTGCCAGCAGCTTAGGACTAGCGGGAGTTGTCCACGAGCAGTACTTC
CDR3aa: CASSLGLAGVVHEQYF

len: 17
v_gene: TRBV19
d_gene: TRBD1
j_gene: TRBJ2-6
abundance: .
CDR3nt: TGTGCCAGTACCCCGGGACAGGGGGCGCCTGGGGCCAACGTCCTGACTTTC
CDR3aa: CASTPGQGAPGANVLTF

len: 16
v_gene: TRBV7-6
d_gene: .
j_gene: TRBJ2-7
abundance: .
CDR3nt: TGTGCCAGCAGCTTAGAAATCGGGGGAAGCTCCTACGAGCAGTACTTC
CDR3aa: CASSLEIGGSSYEQYF